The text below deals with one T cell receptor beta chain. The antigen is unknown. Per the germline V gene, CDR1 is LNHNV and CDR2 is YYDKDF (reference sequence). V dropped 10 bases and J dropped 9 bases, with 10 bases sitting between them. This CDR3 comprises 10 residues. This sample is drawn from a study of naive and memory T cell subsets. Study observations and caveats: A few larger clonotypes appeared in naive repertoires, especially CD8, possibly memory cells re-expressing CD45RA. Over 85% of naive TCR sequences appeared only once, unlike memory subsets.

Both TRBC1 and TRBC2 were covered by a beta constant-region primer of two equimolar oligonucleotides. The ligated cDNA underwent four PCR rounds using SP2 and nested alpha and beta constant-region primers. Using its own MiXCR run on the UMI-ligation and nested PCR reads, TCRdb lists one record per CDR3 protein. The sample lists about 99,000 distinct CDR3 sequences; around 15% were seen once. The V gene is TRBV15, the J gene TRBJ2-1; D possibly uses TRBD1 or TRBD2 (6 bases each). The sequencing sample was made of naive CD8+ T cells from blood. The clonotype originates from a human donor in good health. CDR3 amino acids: CAIGGGEQFF. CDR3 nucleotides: TGTGCCATAGGAGGGGGTGAGCAGTTCTTC.